These 5 T cell receptor beta chains came from one sample sequenced in a study of spatial heterogeneity in lung cancer. Each CDR3 protein is one row after TCRdb ran MiXCR on the 5' RACE reads. This sample has more than 35,000 distinct CDR3 sequences; around 5% occur once, and the top ten carry less than 30%. The time point denotes: sample taken at primary tumor resection. Whole RNA obtained from tumor, nontumor lung or frozen PBMC underwent sequencing without sorting. Here the sequenced sample was PBMCs, taken at surgery. The receptors here all came from a female donor with early-stage non-small cell lung cancer.

This clonotype appeared many times. This sequence joins TRBV2 and TRBJ2-1; TRBD2 matches 12 bases. From germline, CDR1 is SNHLY and CDR2 FYNNEI. This CDR3 is built from 16 residues. V shed 5 bases, J shed 0 bases, and the junction held 2 bases outside the gene matches. In DNA, the CDR3 is TGTGCCAGCAGTCTAGCGGGGGGGAGCTCCTACAATGAGCAGTTCTTC. Translated: CASSLAGGSSYNEQFF. Complete variable domain (other parts from reference TRBV2 and TRBJ2-1): EPEVTQTPSHQVTQMGQEVILRCVPISNHLYFYWYRQILGQKVEFLVSFYNNEISEKSEIFDDQFSVERPDGSNFTLKIRSTKLEDSAMYFCASSLAGGSSYNEQFFGPGTRLTVL.

This clonotype was observed many times. The V call is TRBV4-1, the J call TRBJ2-5; no definite D call. The CDR3 contains 14 residues. CDR1 is MGHRA and CDR2 is YSYEKL in the germline V gene. Between the trimmed V and J ends, which lost 0 bases and 1 base, there was a span of 6 bases. This CDR3 reads CASSQDRTQETQYF. Written as DNA, the CDR3 is TGCGCCAGCAGCCAAGATCGGACCCAAGAGACCCAGTACTTC.

This clonotype was picked up many times. The rearrangement joins TRBV28 to TRBJ1-1; TRBD1 matches 7 bases. Germline loops: CDR1 MDHEN, CDR2 SYDVKM. This CDR3 is built from 14 residues. The trim removed 5 bases at V and 3 bases at J, leaving 6 bases unmatched. In nucleotides, the CDR3 is TGTGCCAGCAGTCCCGGGACAGAATACACTGAAGCTTTCTTT. Residues: CASSPGTEYTEAFF. The entire variable domain, with the rest obtained from reference TRBV28 and TRBJ1-1, is as follows: DVKVTQSSRYLVKRTGEKVFLECVQDMDHENMFWYRQDPGLGLRLIYFSYDVKMKEKGDIPEGYSVSREKKERFSLILESASTNQTSMYLCASSPGTEYTEAFFGQGTRLTVV.

This clonotype has ten or more counts. This chain uses TRBV29-1 with TRBJ2-3; TRBD2 matches 7 bases. The trim removed 0 bases at V and 2 bases at J, leaving 5 bases unmatched. This CDR3 contains 15 residues. Germline V CDR1 and CDR2: SQVTM, ANQGSEA. In DNA form, the CDR3 reads TGCAGCGTTGAAGATAGGAGCGGGACCACAGATACGCAGTATTTT. Its protein is CSVEDRSGTTDTQYF.

A few counts support this clonotype. The chain employs TRBV7-3 and TRBJ1-3, with D perhaps matching TRBD1 (6 bases). There are 13 residues in the CDR3. The ends were cut back, 5 bases at V and 4 bases at J, with 9 bases in the middle. Germline V gene data show CDR1 as SGHTA and CDR2 as FQGTGA. The CDR3 DNA sequence: TGTGCCAGCAGCCCAGGGACAGGAAACACCATATATTTT. It codes for CASSPGTGNTIYF.